This T cell receptor (beta chain) was found in a study of shared clonotypes between healthy human individuals. Study details: Contributing individuals were two females and a few males aged 18 to 49. Study findings and constraints: Non-shared clonotypes showed lower generation probabilities than clonotypes common to all four donors. Deeper or shallower sequencing was expected to change how clonotypes are shared among donors. Apart from blood, nothing was sampled; tissue repertoires likely differ.

This clone appeared a few times. Its antigen is undetermined. Clones were sequenced by immunoSEQ multiplex PCR, and TCRdb holds only the in-frame ones, with some missing. In the table there are some 200,000 clones, 60% to 70% of which are singletons. The receptor was derived from a man between 25 and 39 years old in good health. Material: memory CD4+ T cells sorted from blood. Subset denoted: CD45RA-negative fraction.

CDR3 amino acids: CASSVGDLGANVLTF. CDR3 in DNA: TGTGCCAGCAGCGTAGGAGATCTGGGGGCCAACGTCCTGACTTTC. This rearrangement joins TRBV9 to TRBJ2-6; D ambiguous. The germline V and J ends were trimmed by 0 bases and 4 bases, with 8 bases remaining between them. Germline V CDR1 and CDR2: SGDLS, YYNGEE. The CDR3 has 15 amino acids.